This TCR beta chain emerged from a study of lymphopenia after photon versus proton radiotherapy. General study points: Oligoclonal CD8+ Temra expansion after nadir drove photon patients' diversity drop. Only patients who died were analyzed for survival; proton advantage is unproven.

Clones were sequenced by immunoSEQ multiplex PCR, and TCRdb holds only the in-frame ones, with some missing. In the table there are more than 15,000 clones, around nine tenths of which are singletons. As to this clone: The antigen is not known.

CDR3 length equals 13 residues. CDR1 and CDR2 from the germline V gene are LNHDA and SQIVND (reference sequence). V was shortened by 3 bases and J by 3 bases, with 8 bases between the two germline ends. The TCR originated in a man in his sixties with pancreatic cancer. Sequenced material: peripheral blood, taken from a patient treated with photon-based radiotherapy. The chain uses TRBV19 and TRBJ1-2; D gene uncertain. The DNA for the CDR3 is TGTGCCAGTAGTATCCCGCCGGACTATGGCTACACCTTC. Its protein is CASSIPPDYGYTF.